A single sample gave rise to the 23 T cell receptor beta chains below, sequenced in a study of blood T cell repertoires in COVID-19. This table comes from immunoSEQ multiplex PCR, and its TCRdb copy is limited to in-frame clones, with some not included. The sample holds under 150,000 clones; 70% to 90% are singletons and the top ten take roughly 8%. The sequencing sample was made of peripheral blood. The receptor source for this set is a man aged 50 to 59 with acute or convalescent COVID-19.

This clone appeared once. The CDR3 sequence is CASSGRQGVEGYTF. CDR3 coding DNA: TGTGCCAGCAGTGGACGACAGGGGGTGGAGGGCTACACCTTC. V gene TRBV25-1 combines with J gene TRBJ1-2; TRBD1 agrees at 9 bases. CDR3 length: 14 residues. Unmatched junction bases numbered 8, after V lost 4 bases and J lost 8 bases. The germline gives CDR1 MGHDK, CDR2 SYGVNS.

The rearrangement uses TRBV3-1 (or the pseudogene TRBV3-2) and TRBJ2-7, with D perhaps TRBD2 (6 bases). There are 18 residues in the CDR3. Per germline, CDR1 LGHDT and CDR2 YNNKEL (reference sequence). V gave up 1 base and J gave up 3 bases, with 22 bases separating them. CDR3 sequence reads: CASSQAHSTGLRFYEQYF. CDR3 DNA: TGTGCCAGCAGCCAAGCACATAGTACGGGACTCAGATTCTACGAGCAGTACTTC.

The V gene is TRBV5-1, the J gene TRBJ1-2; TRBD1 matches at 10 bases. After removal of 1 base from V and 4 bases from J, the junction contained 13 bases not matched to a gene. CDR1 and CDR2 from the germline V gene are SGHRS and YFSETQ. This CDR3 is 18 amino acids long. CDR3 loop: CASSLSGTGVRSSYGYTF. In nucleotides, the CDR3 is TGCGCCAGCAGCTTGAGCGGGACAGGGGTAAGGTCGTCCTATGGCTACACCTTC.

The chain carries TRBV9 and TRBJ1-3, with a tentative D call TRBD1 (6 bases). Germline V CDR1 and CDR2: SGDLS, YYNGEE. The CDR3 has 15 amino acids. V dropped 4 bases and J dropped 2 bases, with 13 bases sitting between them. The CDR3 sequence is CASSTRDITGNTIYF. The CDR3 bases are TGTGCCAGCAGCACTCGGGACATCACTGGAAACACCATATATTTT.

V and J are TRBV25-1 and TRBJ2-4; D is unclear. V lost 4 bases and J 6 bases, leaving 13 bases between the germline ends. The germline gives CDR1 MGHDK, CDR2 SYGVNS. The CDR3 contains 14 residues. The CDR3 loop is CASSGLGVANIQYF. In DNA form, the CDR3 reads TGTGCCAGCAGTGGCCTAGGAGTGGCAAACATTCAGTACTTC.

This clone came up a few times. The chain has TRBV4-2 and TRBJ2-1; TRBD2 matches 9 bases. The germline gives CDR1 LGHNA, CDR2 YNFKEQ. This CDR3 contains 19 residues. J lost 9 bases, V lost 4 bases, and 22 bases had no gene match. CDR3 region: CASSRTVVRAGGPLAEQFF. CDR3 coding DNA: TGTGCCAGCAGCCGTACGGTTGTAAGAGCGGGAGGCCCCTTAGCTGAGCAGTTCTTC.

This clone was recorded a few times. The V gene is TRBV5-4, the J gene TRBJ2-3; D is possibly TRBD2 (6 bases). The CDR3 is 14 residues long. CDR1 SGHNT and CDR2 YYREEE come from the germline V gene (reference sequence). The V end lost 4 bases, the J end lost 3 bases, and 12 bases lay between the germline ends. DNA for the CDR3: TGTGCCAGCAGCCGCCCGGGGGAAACAGATACGCAGTATTTT. Translating it yields CASSRPGETDTQYF. Complete variable domain (other parts from reference TRBV5-4 and TRBJ2-3): ETGVTQSPTHLIKTRGQQVTLRCSSQSGHNTVSWYQQALGQGPQFIFQYYREEENGRGNFPPRFSGLQFPNYSSELNVNALELDDSALYLCASSRPGETDTQYFGPGTRLTVL.

This chain uses TRBV27 with TRBJ2-2, with 9 bases matching TRBD2. Germline V CDR1 and CDR2: MNHEY, SMNVEV (reference sequence). The CDR3 has 16 amino acids. V gave up 2 bases and J gave up 4 bases; unmatched junction bases: 5. The CDR3 DNA sequence: TGTGCCAGCAGTTTAGAAGGAGCGGGAGGCACCGGGGAGCTGTTTTTT. This sequence encodes CASSLEGAGGTGELFF.

This clone was picked up a small number of times. The rearrangement links TRBV7-2 to TRBJ2-7; tentative D call: TRBD2 (5 bases). V shed 0 bases and J shed 3 bases, with 9 bases lying between them. The V gene's germline CDR1 is SGHTA and CDR2 FQGNSA. The CDR3 runs to 14 residues. The CDR3 is CASSLAGVLYEQYF. In DNA form, the CDR3 reads TGTGCCAGCAGCTTAGCGGGAGTACTCTACGAGCAGTACTTC.

This rearrangement joins TRBV30 to TRBJ2-6, with D possibly being TRBD2 (5 bases). Germline V gene data show CDR1 as GTSNPN and CDR2 as SVGIG (reference sequence). The CDR3 loop spans 12 amino acids. CDR3 DNA sequence: TGTGGGGGAGTATCTGGGGCCAACGTCCTGACTTTC. Its protein is CGGVSGANVLTF.

This clone was detected only once. The chain couples TRBV3-1 (or the pseudogene TRBV3-2) to TRBJ2-3; weak D call: TRBD2 (5 bases). Germline V CDR1 and CDR2: LGHDT, YNNKEL (reference sequence). The CDR3 totals 15 residues. Deletions cut 1 base from V and 1 base from J, with 9 bases between. In DNA form, the CDR3 reads TGTGCCAGCAGCCAAGGAGACTACGGCACAGATACGCAGTATTTT. It codes for CASSQGDYGTDTQYF.

CDR3 DNA: TGTGCCAGCAGTTACCGGACAGGGGCGCCCAATCAGCCCCAGCATTTT. Encoded protein: CASSYRTGAPNQPQHF. J is TRBJ1-5 and V is TRBV6-2 or TRBV6-3; 9 bases are shared with TRBD1. Germline trimming cut 2 bases from V and 3 bases from J; bases unmatched to any gene: 5. This CDR3 spans 16 amino acids. Germline V CDR1 and CDR2: MNHEY, SVGEGT.

The chain uses TRBV7-2 and TRBJ2-1; TRBD1 matches at 10 bases. In germline, CDR1 is SGHTA, CDR2 FQGNSA. CDR3 length equals 12 residues. Losses at the gene ends were 5 bases for V and 11 bases for J; bases not matched to a gene: 3. CDR3 sequence reads: CASSQDRGQQFF. The CDR3 DNA sequence: TGTGCCAGCAGCCAAGACAGGGGGCAGCAGTTCTTC.

The chain combines TRBV19 with TRBJ2-7, with 10 bases lining up with TRBD2. The germline V gene has CDR1 LNHDA and CDR2 SQIVND (reference sequence). This CDR3 spans 14 amino acids. Germline trimming cut 5 bases from V and 5 bases from J; bases unmatched to any gene: 6. CDR3 nucleotide sequence: TGTGCCAGTAGTCAGTCTAGCGGGAGTAACGAGCAGTACTTC. Translating gives CASSQSSGSNEQYF.

A single count supports this clone. The V and J genes are TRBV29-1 and TRBJ2-5; 8 bases line up with TRBD1. The CDR3 has 12 residues. With V trimmed by 4 bases and J by 4 bases, 2 bases remained unmatched. Germline CDR1 is SQVTM and CDR2 is ANQGSEA. The CDR3 protein is CSVADRVETQYF. Here the CDR3 DNA reads TGCAGCGTTGCGGACAGGGTAGAGACCCAGTACTTC.

The J gene is TRBJ2-1, the V gene TRBV15; the D gene is possibly TRBD2 (6 bases). The CDR3 has 17 residues. Germline loops: CDR1 LNHNV, CDR2 YYDKDF (reference sequence). The V end lost 0 bases, the J end lost 3 bases, and 15 bases lay between the germline ends. CDR3 sequence reads: CATSRDPSGTRYNEQFF. Here the CDR3 DNA reads TGTGCCACCAGCAGAGATCCTTCGGGGACTCGCTACAATGAGCAGTTCTTC.

The rearrangement joins TRBV7-8 to TRBJ1-3; no definite D call. This CDR3 is 16 amino acids long. CDR1 SGHVS and CDR2 FQNEAQ come from the germline V gene. The V end lost 1 base, the J end lost 0 bases, and 10 bases lay between the germline ends. CDR3 in DNA: TGTGCCAGCAGCTTAGGGCATCCCAACTCTGGAAACACCATATATTTT. Translation: CASSLGHPNSGNTIYF.

The chain has TRBV29-1 and TRBJ1-2; 11 nucleotides align to TRBD1. The V gene end was trimmed by 3 bases and the J gene end by 7 bases; junction bases not matched to a gene: 13. Germline CDR1 and CDR2: SQVTM and ANQGSEA. This CDR3 contains 16 residues. CDR3 bases: TGCAGCGTTGATTCTCGGACAGGGGGCTCTATAGGTGGCTACACCTTC. Its protein product is CSVDSRTGGSIGGYTF.

The gene calls are TRBV27 and TRBJ2-2; D is perhaps TRBD1 (5 bases). This CDR3 has 17 residues. V was clipped by 3 bases and J by 13 bases, with 27 bases between them. Germline CDR1 is MNHEY and CDR2 is SMNVEV (reference sequence). The CDR3 sequence is CASSFRVGSGQLVGLFF. CDR3 bases: TGTGCCAGCAGTTTTAGAGTGGGGTCAGGGCAGTTGGTGGGGCTGTTTTTT.

This rearrangement joins TRBV18 to TRBJ2-7, with 7 bases that match TRBD1. The CDR3 is 13 residues long. The germline CDR1 and CDR2 sequences are KGHSH and LQKENI. V shed 6 bases and J 7 bases; nucleotides not matched to a gene: 9. DNA of the CDR3: TGTGCCAGCTCCCCCGGGACAGACTATGAGCAGTACTTC. Translation: CASSPGTDYEQYF.

The V and J genes are TRBV5-1 and TRBJ2-1; 8 bases line up with TRBD2. This CDR3 is built from 16 residues. The junction had 9 bases not matched to a gene; V was cut back by 0 bases and J by 7 bases. Germline-derived CDR1 and CDR2 are SGHRS and YFSETQ. The CDR3, as DNA: TGCGCCAGCAGCTTGGTACTAGCGGCCGTGTATAATGAGCAGTTCTTC. This sequence encodes CASSLVLAAVYNEQFF. Full variable domain (rest looked up from reference TRBV5-1 and TRBJ2-1): KAGVTQTPRYLIKTRGQQVTLSCSPISGHRSVSWYQQTPGQGLQFLFEYFSETQRNKGNFPGRFSGRQFSNSRSEMNVSTLELGDSALYLCASSLVLAAVYNEQFFGPGTRLTVL.

The V and J genes are TRBV7-8 and TRBJ1-6, with 9 bases matching TRBD1. Germline lookup yields CDR1 SGHVS and CDR2 FQNEAQ. After removal of 4 bases from V and 7 bases from J, the junction contained 5 bases not matched to a gene. The CDR3 is 15 amino acids. CDR3 region: CASSSTGGPNSPLHF. The CDR3, as DNA: TGTGCCAGCAGCTCCACAGGGGGCCCGAATTCACCCCTCCACTTT.

V gene TRBV9 combines with J gene TRBJ1-3; TRBD1 might be the D (5 bases). The CDR3 loop spans 14 amino acids. Germline V gene sequence: CDR1 SGDLS, CDR2 YYNGEE. V dropped 4 bases and J dropped 5 bases, with 13 bases sitting between them. This CDR3 reads CASSPWGGRNTIYF. The CDR3 coding sequence is TGTGCCAGCAGCCCATGGGGCGGCAGAAACACCATATATTTT.